This is a list of T cell receptor beta chains from one sample in a study of T cell repertoires in cytomegalovirus infection. MiXCR, applied by TCRdb to the reads, yields one record per CDR3 protein. Of more than 200,000 distinct CDR3 sequences in the sample, 8% to 9.5% were seen once. Input material: PBMCs. The receptor set was obtained from a human donor in good health (CMV status not recorded). Some clones in this sample may be carry-over from other donors' samples. Both conserved end residues are part of each CDR3. The D gene is left open where the match is weak. Not all rows give a size; the values are once, few, many and, for expanded clones, a class.

size	V	J	D	CDR3	DNA
medium-sized	TRBV7-2	TRBJ1-4	.	CASSRGLGEKLFF	TGTGCCAGCAGCCGAGGGTTAGGTGAAAAACTGTTTTTT
many	TRBV28	TRBJ1-6	TRBD1	CAARAGGNSPLHF	TGTGCCGCCAGGGCAGGGGGTAATTCACCCCTCCACTTT
few	TRBV28	TRBJ2-7	TRBD1	CASSPGQGALGEQYF	TGTGCCAGCAGCCCCGGACAGGGGGCGCTTGGAGAGCAGTACTTC
many	TRBV20-1	TRBJ1-6	TRBD1	CSARGQASLSPLHF	TGCAGTGCTAGGGGACAGGCCTCGTTATCACCCCTCCACTTT
many	TRBV28	TRBJ2-1	.	CASSLSGPGGVGGQFF	TGTGCCAGCAGTTTATCAGGGCCCGGAGGTGTCGGTGGGCAGTTCTTC
many	TRBV20-1	TRBJ1-1	TRBD1	CSAPGTGGKFTEAFF	TGCAGTGCCCCCGGGACAGGAGGAAAGTTCACTGAAGCTTTCTTT
.	TRBV9	TRBJ2-7	.	CASSVDWRASYEQYF	TGTGCCAGCAGCGTAGATTGGCGGGCTTCCTACGAGCAGTACTTC
few	TRBV5-1	TRBJ2-1	TRBD1	CASSLSGGSGNEQFF	TGCGCCAGCAGCCTGTCAGGGGGTTCCGGCAATGAGCAGTTCTTC
many	TRBV2	TRBJ2-7	.	CASGDVFDYEQYF	TGTGCCAGTGGGGACGTGTTCGACTACGAGCAGTACTTC
many	TRBV7-2	TRBJ2-1	TRBD2	CASSLSGGLVHEQFF	TGTGCCAGCAGCTTAAGTGGGGGACTAGTCCATGAGCAGTTCTTC
many	TRBV12-3/TRBV12-4	TRBJ1-2	.	CATKPPGMGGYTF	TGTGCCACGAAACCCCCGGGGATGGGTGGCTACACCTTC
.	TRBV5-6	TRBJ2-7	.	CASSLGLHGEQYF	TGTGCCAGCAGCTTAGGGCTACACGGAGAGCAGTACTTC
many	TRBV5-6	TRBJ2-5	.	CASSLTDLETQYF	TGTGCCAGCAGCCTGACAGATCTGGAGACCCAGTACTTC
many	TRBV7-2	TRBJ1-4	TRBD1	CASSLVGDSRKKLFF	TGTGCCAGCAGCTTAGTAGGGGACAGCAGAAAAAAACTGTTTTTT
many	TRBV7-2	TRBJ2-1	.	CASSLGRRPGQFF	TGTGCCAGCAGCTTAGGTCGGCGGCCAGGGCAGTTCTTC
many	TRBV6-1	TRBJ2-7	TRBD1	CASSAKTGGGEQYF	TGTGCCAGCAGTGCGAAGACAGGGGGTGGCGAGCAGTACTTC
many	TRBV12-3/TRBV12-4	TRBJ1-1	.	CASSLSTNTEAFF	TGTGCCAGCAGCTTAAGCACGAACACTGAAGCTTTCTTT
many	TRBV7-2	TRBJ2-1	TRBD2	CASSSRTSGSYNEQFF	TGTGCCAGCAGCTCCCGGACTAGCGGATCCTACAATGAGCAGTTCTTC
many	TRBV7-2	TRBJ2-3	TRBD2	CASSRTSATDTQYF	TGTGCCAGCAGCCGGACTAGCGCCACAGATACGCAGTATTTT
many	TRBV28	TRBJ2-3	TRBD2	CASSSPRAGGGDTQYF	TGTGCCAGCAGTTCGCCGCGAGCGGGGGGAGGAGATACGCAGTATTTT
many	TRBV7-8	TRBJ1-3	.	CASSLAGSLGGTIYF	TGTGCCAGCAGCTTAGCGGGTAGCCTGGGTGGCACCATATATTTT
many	TRBV7-9	TRBJ1-4	.	CASSLARGLEKLFF	TGTGCCAGCAGCTTAGCACGTGGTCTTGAAAAACTGTTTTTT
many	TRBV7-2	TRBJ1-2	TRBD1	CASSLSTGEVGYTF	TGTGCCAGCAGCTTGTCGACAGGGGAAGTAGGCTACACCTTC
.	TRBV28	TRBJ2-2	.	CASSLTAPNTGELFF	TGTGCCAGCAGTTTAACCGCACCGAACACCGGGGAGCTGTTTTTT
few	TRBV11-2	TRBJ2-5	.	CASSFSVGQETQYF	TGTGCCAGCAGCTTCTCTGTGGGGCAAGAGACCCAGTACTTC
many	TRBV7-8	TRBJ1-4	TRBD1	CASSLSDRGLDNEKLFF	TGTGCCAGCAGCTTATCCGACAGGGGGCTGGATAATGAAAAACTGTTTTTT
many	TRBV7-2	TRBJ1-1	.	CASRPTRNTEAFF	TGTGCCAGCAGACCTACAAGGAACACTGAAGCTTTCTTT
many	TRBV18	TRBJ1-1	TRBD1	CASSPTGSIYAEAFF	TGTGCCAGCTCACCGACAGGGAGTATCTACGCTGAAGCTTTCTTT
many	TRBV7-3	TRBJ2-1	TRBD2	CASSLNPSGGSWEQFF	TGTGCCAGCAGCTTAAACCCTAGCGGGGGAAGCTGGGAGCAGTTCTTC
.	TRBV7-6	TRBJ2-2	.	CASSFGGGHAGELFF	TGTGCCAGCAGCTTTGGTGGGGGGCACGCCGGGGAGCTGTTTTTT
many	TRBV7-8	TRBJ2-2	TRBD2	CASSLGVTSGNPGELFF	TGTGCCAGCAGCTTAGGGGTGACTAGCGGGAATCCCGGGGAGCTGTTTTTT